Here is one T cell receptor (beta chain) with its context. Its antigen is undetermined. Germline V gene sequence: CDR1 PRHDT, CDR2 FYEKMQ (reference sequence). Trimming left V 2 bases short and J 8 bases short, with 21 bases between. This CDR3 is 16 amino acids long. PCR used 60 Vbeta primers and 13 Jbeta primers. Sequencing used immunoSEQ multiplex PCR; TCRdb keeps in-frame clones, though not all of them. The sample has some 190,000 clones, 77% seen once. This sample is drawn from a study of cytomegalovirus exposure and HLA in healthy donors. Study-level background: Inside one of the first data releases sat around 80 million unique TCRs taken from HLA-typed donors. Among the 300 to 500 donors who were genotyped, approximately 76% fell in the genetic ancestry cluster that is associated with self-reported Caucasian donors.

Study-level findings and limits: The authors assumed roughly uniform sequencing depth across donors for presence/absence analyses.

The chain joins TRBV13 to TRBJ2-5; a possible D gene is TRBD1 (6 bases). The origin of this receptor is a man younger than 35 in good health and CMV-seronegative. Sequencing was done on a sample of PBMCs. CDR3 amino acids: CASSLWFEDSGKTQYF. CDR3 nucleotide sequence: TGTGCCAGCAGCTTATGGTTTGAGGACAGTGGTAAAACCCAGTACTTC.